This TCR beta chain was retrieved from a study of cytomegalovirus exposure and HLA in healthy donors. About the study: The Caucasian-associated ancestry cluster contained 81% of the roughly 400 genotyped donors. Points from the study as a whole: Based on reports, TCR beta sequences accurately predicted HLA-A and HLA-B alleles for most subjects.

Each of the donors was a healthy bone marrow donor. Primers for the PCR totalled 60 Vbeta and 13 Jbeta. Profiled with immunoSEQ multiplex PCR; TCRdb holds only in-frame clones, not every one. The sample contains fewer than 150,000 clones, about four fifths of which appear only once. In regard to this clone: Its antigen is still unknown.

The origin of this receptor is a man aged 25-45 years in good health and CMV-seronegative. Material: PBMCs.

The CDR3 is CASSQVGGGEAFF. DNA for the CDR3: TGCGCCAGCAGCCAAGTAGGGGGGGGTGAAGCTTTCTTT. V is TRBV4-1 and J is TRBJ1-1; possible D gene TRBD1, 6 bases. This CDR3 is built from 13 residues. Trimming cost V 1 base and J 7 bases, with 10 bases left between them. Germline loops: CDR1 MGHRA, CDR2 YSYEKL.